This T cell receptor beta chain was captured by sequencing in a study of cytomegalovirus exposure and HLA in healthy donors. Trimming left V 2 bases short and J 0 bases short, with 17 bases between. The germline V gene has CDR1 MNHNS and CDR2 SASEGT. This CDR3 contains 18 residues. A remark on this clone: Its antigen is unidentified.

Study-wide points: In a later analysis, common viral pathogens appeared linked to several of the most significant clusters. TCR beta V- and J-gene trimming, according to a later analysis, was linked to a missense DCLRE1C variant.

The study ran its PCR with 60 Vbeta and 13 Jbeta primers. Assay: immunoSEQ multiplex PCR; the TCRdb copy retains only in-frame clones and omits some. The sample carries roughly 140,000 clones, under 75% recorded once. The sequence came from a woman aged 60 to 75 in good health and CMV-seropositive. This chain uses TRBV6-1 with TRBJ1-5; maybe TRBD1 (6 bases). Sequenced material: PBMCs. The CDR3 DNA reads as TGTGCCAGCAGTGAACAGGGGATCCTAACCTATAGCAATCAGCCCCAGCATTTT. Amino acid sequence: CASSEQGILTYSNQPQHF.